A selection of T cell receptor beta chains follows, all from one sample in a study of T cells in Graves' hyperthyroidism and ophthalmopathy. TCRdb ran MiXCR on the multiplex PCR reads and lists one entry per CDR3 protein. Of approximately 520,000 distinct CDR3 sequences listed, more than 20% are singletons. The sample comprised blood. The source of these receptors is a man between 18 and 29 years old with Graves' hyperthyroidism. The CDR3 runs from the conserved cysteine through the conserved F or W. The D gene is left open where the match is weak. The size entry is marked missing in some rows and otherwise reads once, few, many or a size class.

D gene: TRBD2; CDR3 length: 15; clone size: many; V gene: TRBV6-1; J gene: TRBJ2-5; CDR3 DNA: TGTGCCAGCGGACTAGTTCTAAAAATCCAAGAGACCCAGTACTTC; CDR3 protein: CASGLVLKIQETQYF
D gene: TRBD2; CDR3 length: 15; clone size: many; V gene: TRBV28; J gene: TRBJ2-7; CDR3 DNA: TGTGCCAGCAGTTTCATAGCGGGGGGCTCCTACGAGCAGTACTTC; CDR3 protein: CASSFIAGGSYEQYF
D gene: NA; CDR3 length: 13; clone size: many; V gene: TRBV6-1; J gene: TRBJ2-7; CDR3 DNA: TGTGCCAGCAGTAAGGGACAAACCTACGAGCAGTACTTC; CDR3 protein: CASSKGQTYEQYF
D gene: NA; CDR3 length: 16; clone size: NA; V gene: TRBV2; J gene: TRBJ1-1; CDR3 DNA: TGTGCCAGCAGTGAAATGGGGTTTTCTGTGAACACTGAAGCTTTCTTT; CDR3 protein: CASSEMGFSVNTEAFF
D gene: NA; CDR3 length: 14; clone size: NA; V gene: TRBV9; J gene: TRBJ2-7; CDR3 DNA: TGTGCCAGCAGTAACCAAGGGGGGTCCTACGAGCAGTACTTC; CDR3 protein: CASSNQGGSYEQYF
D gene: NA; CDR3 length: 14; clone size: many; V gene: TRBV12-3/TRBV12-4; J gene: TRBJ1-6; CDR3 DNA: TGTGCCAGCAGTCTCACGACGGGCAATTCACCCCTCCACTTT; CDR3 protein: CASSLTTGNSPLHF
D gene: NA; CDR3 length: 14; clone size: NA; V gene: TRBV28; J gene: TRBJ2-7; CDR3 DNA: TGTGCCAGCAGTTCCGACAGTATCTCCTACGAGCAGTACTTC; CDR3 protein: CASSSDSISYEQYF
D gene: NA; CDR3 length: 15; clone size: NA; V gene: TRBV28; J gene: TRBJ2-7; CDR3 DNA: TGTGCCAGCAGCCGTTACGCCAGGGGCTCCTACGAGCAGTACTTC; CDR3 protein: CASSRYARGSYEQYF
D gene: TRBD1; CDR3 length: 15; clone size: NA; V gene: TRBV20-1; J gene: TRBJ1-1; CDR3 DNA: TGCAGTGCTAGAGGCTGGACAGGGTCAGTCACTGAAGCTTTCTTT; CDR3 protein: CSARGWTGSVTEAFF
D gene: NA; CDR3 length: 11; clone size: many; V gene: TRBV11-2; J gene: TRBJ2-7; CDR3 DNA: TGTGCCAGCAGCTTAGCGGACGAGCAGTACTTC; CDR3 protein: CASSLADEQYF
D gene: TRBD1; CDR3 length: 18; clone size: NA; V gene: TRBV7-2; J gene: TRBJ1-2; CDR3 DNA: TGTGCCAGCAGCTTAGCCAGGACAGGGCTTGAGGCCTGGGCTGGCTACACCTTC; CDR3 protein: CASSLARTGLEAWAGYTF
D gene: NA; CDR3 length: 14; clone size: NA; V gene: TRBV10-2; J gene: TRBJ1-1; CDR3 DNA: TGCGCCAGCAGATCCTCAGGTATCCAAATTCAAGCTTTCTTT; CDR3 protein: CASRSSGIQIQAFF
D gene: TRBD2; CDR3 length: 15; clone size: NA; V gene: TRBV28; J gene: TRBJ2-7; CDR3 DNA: TGTGCCAGCATCGTAGCGGCGGGAGGTGCCTACGAGCAGTACTTC; CDR3 protein: CASIVAAGGAYEQYF
D gene: TRBD2; CDR3 length: 13; clone size: many; V gene: TRBV19; J gene: TRBJ2-5; CDR3 DNA: TGTGCCAGTAGTATAGATCCGGGGGGGCCCCAGTACTTC; CDR3 protein: CASSIDPGGPQYF
D gene: TRBD1; CDR3 length: 15; clone size: many; V gene: TRBV12-3/TRBV12-4; J gene: TRBJ1-1; CDR3 DNA: TGTGCCAGCAGTCCCCCCGACAGGGGGAACACTGAAGCTTTCTTT; CDR3 protein: CASSPPDRGNTEAFF
D gene: NA; CDR3 length: 10; clone size: few; V gene: TRBV20-1; J gene: TRBJ1-1; CDR3 DNA: TGCAGTGCTAGAGTAGGGAGAGCTTTCTTT; CDR3 protein: CSARVGRAFF
D gene: NA; CDR3 length: 15; clone size: once; V gene: TRBV5-1; J gene: TRBJ2-5; CDR3 DNA: TGCGCCAGCAGCTTATTCCAACCCCTCCAAGAGACCCAGTACTTC; CDR3 protein: CASSLFQPLQETQYF
D gene: NA; CDR3 length: 14; clone size: many; V gene: TRBV6-1; J gene: TRBJ1-5; CDR3 DNA: TGTGCCAGCAGTGTTGACAGCCTTCCCCAGCCCCAGCATTTT; CDR3 protein: CASSVDSLPQPQHF
D gene: NA; CDR3 length: 14; clone size: many; V gene: TRBV9; J gene: TRBJ1-3; CDR3 DNA: TGTGCCAGCAGCGTGGGGGGCACTGGAAACACCATATATTTT; CDR3 protein: CASSVGGTGNTIYF
D gene: NA; CDR3 length: 12; clone size: NA; V gene: TRBV24-1; J gene: TRBJ1-5; CDR3 DNA: TGTGCCACCAGTGATTTGCAAGGCCCCCAGCATTTT; CDR3 protein: CATSDLQGPQHF
D gene: NA; CDR3 length: 13; clone size: many; V gene: TRBV12-3/TRBV12-4; J gene: TRBJ2-7; CDR3 DNA: TGTGCCAGCAGTTTAGCTGAGGTCGGCGCCAAGTACTTC; CDR3 protein: CASSLAEVGAKYF
D gene: TRBD2; CDR3 length: 16; clone size: few; V gene: TRBV11-1; J gene: TRBJ2-7; CDR3 DNA: TGTGCCAGCAGCCCGAGATGGCTAGCGGGGGTACACGAGCAGTACTTC; CDR3 protein: CASSPRWLAGVHEQYF
D gene: NA; CDR3 length: 15; clone size: many; V gene: TRBV2; J gene: TRBJ1-2; CDR3 DNA: TGTGCCAGCAGTTATCGGCCGCAGAGTAACTATGGCTACACCTTC; CDR3 protein: CASSYRPQSNYGYTF
D gene: TRBD1; CDR3 length: 14; clone size: NA; V gene: TRBV28; J gene: TRBJ1-2; CDR3 DNA: TGTGCCAGCAGCTGGGACAGGAGGGGGTCTGGCTACACCTTC; CDR3 protein: CASSWDRRGSGYTF
D gene: TRBD1; CDR3 length: 15; clone size: NA; V gene: TRBV20-1; J gene: TRBJ2-7; CDR3 DNA: TGCAGTGCTAGAGATCTCGGGACAGGGGGCTACGAGCAGTACTTC; CDR3 protein: CSARDLGTGGYEQYF
D gene: TRBD2; CDR3 length: 19; clone size: few; V gene: TRBV2; J gene: TRBJ2-2; CDR3 DNA: TGTGCCAGCAGCCTACGGGGACTAGCGGGGGTCCCGAACACCGGGGAGCTGTTTTTT; CDR3 protein: CASSLRGLAGVPNTGELFF
D gene: NA; CDR3 length: 12; clone size: many; V gene: TRBV7-2; J gene: TRBJ1-2; CDR3 DNA: TGTGCCACCCGCGGAGGGGGCTATGGCTACACCTTC; CDR3 protein: CATRGGGYGYTF
D gene: NA; CDR3 length: 15; clone size: NA; V gene: TRBV3-1; J gene: TRBJ2-2; CDR3 DNA: TGTGCCAGCAGCCAAGTGCGTGGGGTTACCGGGGAGCTGTTTTTT; CDR3 protein: CASSQVRGVTGELFF
D gene: NA; CDR3 length: 13; clone size: few; V gene: TRBV20-1; J gene: TRBJ1-2; CDR3 DNA: TGCAGTGCGCTACCCGCAGGGGCTCCTGGCTACACCTTC; CDR3 protein: CSALPAGAPGYTF
D gene: TRBD1; CDR3 length: 13; clone size: many; V gene: TRBV28; J gene: TRBJ1-1; CDR3 DNA: TGTGCCCATAGGGGGCCAGTGAACACTGAAGCTTTCTTT; CDR3 protein: CAHRGPVNTEAFF
D gene: NA; CDR3 length: 15; clone size: many; V gene: TRBV6-5; J gene: TRBJ1-6; CDR3 DNA: TGTGCCAGCAGTTACTCTTCAGGGCCGGGTTCACCCCTCCACTTT; CDR3 protein: CASSYSSGPGSPLHF
D gene: NA; CDR3 length: 15; clone size: few; V gene: TRBV6-5; J gene: TRBJ1-6; CDR3 DNA: TGTGCCAGCAGTTACGTGGGACATATTAATTCACCCCTCCACTTT; CDR3 protein: CASSYVGHINSPLHF
D gene: NA; CDR3 length: 15; clone size: NA; V gene: TRBV6-5; J gene: TRBJ2-2; CDR3 DNA: TGTGCCAGCAGTTACTCTCCTTGGCCCCGTAAGGGGCTGTTTTTT; CDR3 protein: CASSYSPWPRKGLFF
D gene: TRBD1; CDR3 length: 15; clone size: NA; V gene: TRBV27; J gene: TRBJ1-2; CDR3 DNA: TGTGCCAGCAGTTTACGGGCAGGGGGCTATCATGGCTACACCTTC; CDR3 protein: CASSLRAGGYHGYTF
D gene: NA; CDR3 length: 14; clone size: NA; V gene: TRBV2; J gene: TRBJ2-5; CDR3 DNA: TGTGCCAGCAGTGAAAAGACAGACCAAGAGACCCAGTACTTC; CDR3 protein: CASSEKTDQETQYF
D gene: TRBD2; CDR3 length: 15; clone size: few; V gene: TRBV6-1; J gene: TRBJ2-3; CDR3 DNA: TGTGCCAGCAGTGAAGAAGCGGGGGGCCCAGATACGCAGTATTTT; CDR3 protein: CASSEEAGGPDTQYF
D gene: TRBD1; CDR3 length: 15; clone size: many; V gene: TRBV28; J gene: TRBJ1-2; CDR3 DNA: TGTGCCAGCAGTTTACGCACGGGACAGTTATCTGGCTACACCTTC; CDR3 protein: CASSLRTGQLSGYTF
D gene: TRBD1; CDR3 length: 17; clone size: many; V gene: TRBV2; J gene: TRBJ1-1; CDR3 DNA: TGTGCCAGCAGTGAGGGCCCGGGACAGGGCCGGACCACTGAAGCTTTCTTT; CDR3 protein: CASSEGPGQGRTTEAFF
D gene: NA; CDR3 length: 16; clone size: NA; V gene: TRBV6-1; J gene: TRBJ2-5; CDR3 DNA: TGTGCCAGCAGTGACCCCGTGGGAGAGTACCAAGAGACTCAGTACTTC; CDR3 protein: CASSDPVGEYQETQYF
D gene: NA; CDR3 length: 15; clone size: NA; V gene: TRBV12-3/TRBV12-4; J gene: TRBJ2-2; CDR3 DNA: TGTGCCAGCACCTTGATTGGGGGGTTGACCGGGGAGCTGTTTTTT; CDR3 protein: CASTLIGGLTGELFF
D gene: NA; CDR3 length: 12; clone size: many; V gene: TRBV7-8; J gene: TRBJ1-5; CDR3 DNA: TGTGCCAGCAGCGATGGAAGTCAGCCCCAGCATTTT; CDR3 protein: CASSDGSQPQHF
D gene: NA; CDR3 length: 12; clone size: many; V gene: TRBV10-2; J gene: TRBJ1-1; CDR3 DNA: TGCGCCAGCAGGGGACGGTACACTGAAGCTTTCTTT; CDR3 protein: CASRGRYTEAFF
D gene: NA; CDR3 length: 14; clone size: few; V gene: TRBV6-5; J gene: TRBJ1-2; CDR3 DNA: TGTGCCAGCAGTTACTTGGTTTATGACTATGGCTACACCTTC; CDR3 protein: CASSYLVYDYGYTF
D gene: NA; CDR3 length: 12; clone size: many; V gene: TRBV13; J gene: TRBJ1-1; CDR3 DNA: TGTGCCAGCAGCTTCCGAAGGGCTGAAGCTTTCTTT; CDR3 protein: CASSFRRAEAFF
D gene: NA; CDR3 length: 11; clone size: many; V gene: TRBV10-3; J gene: TRBJ2-7; CDR3 DNA: TGTGCCATCCTGAGTGTGGGAGAGCAGTACTTC; CDR3 protein: CAILSVGEQYF
D gene: NA; CDR3 length: 17; clone size: many; V gene: TRBV4-1; J gene: TRBJ2-5; CDR3 DNA: TGCGCCAGCAGCCAAGAGTACGAGGGGGGGCGGGAAGAGACCCAGTACTTC; CDR3 protein: CASSQEYEGGREETQYF
D gene: NA; CDR3 length: 15; clone size: many; V gene: TRBV28; J gene: TRBJ1-1; CDR3 DNA: TGTGCCAGCAGTTCCTTGGGCGGGTTCCGAACTGAAGCTTTCTTT; CDR3 protein: CASSSLGGFRTEAFF
D gene: TRBD2; CDR3 length: 12; clone size: NA; V gene: TRBV27; J gene: TRBJ2-7; CDR3 DNA: TGTGCCAGCATGACTAGCGGCTACGAGCAGTACTTC; CDR3 protein: CASMTSGYEQYF
D gene: NA; CDR3 length: 14; clone size: many; V gene: TRBV28; J gene: TRBJ1-5; CDR3 DNA: TGTGCCAGCAGTTTATGGCAGGGGAATCAGCCCCAGCATTTT; CDR3 protein: CASSLWQGNQPQHF
D gene: TRBD1; CDR3 length: 13; clone size: many; V gene: TRBV20-1; J gene: TRBJ1-1; CDR3 DNA: TGCAGTGCCCCGACAGGGTTTAACACTGAAGCTTTCTTT; CDR3 protein: CSAPTGFNTEAFF
D gene: NA; CDR3 length: 15; clone size: NA; V gene: TRBV7-8; J gene: TRBJ2-2; CDR3 DNA: TGTGCCAGCAGCCCAATGGGGGCCGGAACCGGGGAGCTGTTTTTT; CDR3 protein: CASSPMGAGTGELFF
D gene: NA; CDR3 length: 14; clone size: many; V gene: TRBV24-1; J gene: TRBJ1-1; CDR3 DNA: TGTGCCACCAGTGATTTGGGCAGGGCCATAGGAGCTTTCTTT; CDR3 protein: CATSDLGRAIGAFF
D gene: NA; CDR3 length: 14; clone size: many; V gene: TRBV12-3/TRBV12-4; J gene: TRBJ1-5; CDR3 DNA: TGTGCCAGCAGTTTAGTTGCAGGATATCAGCCCCAGCATTTT; CDR3 protein: CASSLVAGYQPQHF